The 4 T cell receptor beta chains below were found in one sample sequenced in a study of cytomegalovirus exposure and HLA in healthy donors. PCR was performed using 60 Vbeta and 13 Jbeta primers. Data came from immunoSEQ multiplex PCR; TCRdb stores just in-frame clones and leaves some out. Of 150,000 to 170,000 clones listed, around 74% are singletons. Material for sequencing was PBMCs. Receptors originate from a man aged 18 to 30 in good health and CMV-seronegative.

The chain couples TRBV5-1 to TRBJ1-1; D is unclear. This CDR3 contains 15 residues. V lost 4 bases and J lost 1, with 14 bases in between. Germline V gene data show CDR1 as SGHRS and CDR2 as YFSETQ. CDR3 nucleotides: TGCGCCAGCAGCCCGGGAGAGACGGGGAACACTGAAGCTTTCTTT. Amino acids: CASSPGETGNTEAFF. Filled out from reference TRBV5-1 and TRBJ1-1, the complete variable domain reads KAGVTQTPRYLIKTRGQQVTLSCSPISGHRSVSWYQQTPGQGLQFLFEYFSETQRNKGNFPGRFSGRQFSNSRSEMNVSTLELGDSALYLCASSPGETGNTEAFFGQGTRLTVV.

This sequence joins TRBV10-3 and TRBJ2-7; D is ambiguous. The germline gives CDR1 ENHRY, CDR2 SYGVKD. V lost 2 bases and J lost 3, with 8 bases in between. The CDR3 is made up of 13 amino acids. The chain's CDR3 is CAISEGAGYEQYV. As DNA, the CDR3 is TGTGCCATCAGTGAGGGTGCAGGCTACGAGCAGTACGTC.

The chain combines TRBV11-2 with TRBJ2-7; D gene ambiguous. The CDR3 has 13 residues. Trimming removed 1 base at V and 2 bases at J, with 6 bases between. The germline CDR1 and CDR2 sequences are SGHAT and FQNNGV. The CDR3 protein is CASSLAGPYEQYV. The CDR3 DNA sequence: TGTGCCAGCAGCTTAGCGGGTCCCTACGAGCAGTACGTC.

To note about this clone: The junction does not match germline at one end; this may be a read error. This chain connects TRBV27 to TRBJ1-2; perhaps TRBD1 as D (5 bases). Per the germline V gene, CDR1 is MNHEY and CDR2 is SMNVEV (reference sequence). This CDR3 comprises 13 residues. CDR3 loop: CASSLDRWAQPNF. For the CDR3, the DNA is TGTGCCAGCAGTTTAGACAGATGGGCACAGCCAAACTTC.